This T cell receptor (beta chain) emerged from a study of tumor and adjacent non-tumor tissue in lung cancer. The wider study: The patients, roughly 9 men and 5 or 6 women, were 31 to 76 with stage I to III disease.

The template was RNA from unsorted bulk tissue. This non-tumor lung sample came from over 3 cm beyond the tumor edge. TCRbeta libraries were built with three rounds of nested PCR, modified from ARM-PCR. TCRdb fed the multiplex PCR reads into MiXCR, producing one record per CDR3 protein. The sample has more than 85,000 distinct CDR3 sequences, 60% to 80% seen once. Germline assignment: CDR1 MNHEY and CDR2 SVGAGI. There are 18 residues in the CDR3. A single count supports this clonotype. One end of the junction does not line up with germline, which may come from a read error. The sequence came from a man aged 25 to 40 with non-small cell lung cancer. The genes are TRBV6-5 and TRBJ2-5; 11 positions agree with TRBD2. Sequences were obtained from distant non-tumor lung tissue. The CDR3 nucleotides are TGTGCCAGCAGTTCCCTCTTCCCTCGACTAGCGGGACGTGACGCCCTGTATTTC. This encodes CASSSLFPRLAGRDALYF.